These T cell receptor beta chains were read from a single sample in a study of molecular identifiers for immune sequencing clone quantification. A single record per CDR3 protein comes from TCRdb applying MiXCR to the PCR reads. The profile covers some 580,000 distinct CDR3 sequences, with about 25% appearing a single time and 0.7% to 0.95% taken by the ten largest. The sequenced sample consisted of naive CD8+ T cells from blood, with Jurkat cell RNA spiked in. Receptors were obtained from a human donor in good health. Some libraries in this study had Jurkat cell RNA spiked in. Both conserved end residues are part of each CDR3. The D gene is left open where the match is weak. A clone size is listed for some rows: how often the clone was seen (once, few, many), or a class if it is expanded.

cdr3_nt	cdr3_aa	clone_size	v_call	d_call	j_call
TGTGCCAGTACCCACAGCGCGAACACTGAAGCTTTCTTT	CASTHSANTEAFF	-	TRBV19	-	TRBJ1-1
TGTGCCAGCAGCTTAGATCTTACAGGGGGCGCAACAGATACGCAGTATTTT	CASSLDLTGGATDTQYF	many	TRBV7-2	TRBD1	TRBJ2-3
TGTGCCAGCAGCTTAGCGCAGGGGGTCGACACTGAAGCTTTCTTT	CASSLAQGVDTEAFF	many	TRBV7-9	TRBD1	TRBJ1-1
TGTGCCAGTAGTATCTCAAGACAGGGAAATTCGTACGAGCAGTACTTC	CASSISRQGNSYEQYF	few	TRBV19	TRBD1	TRBJ2-7
TGTGCCTCCGAGGACAGGGCTAGGACTGAAGCTTTCTTT	CASEDRARTEAFF	-	TRBV30	TRBD1	TRBJ1-1
TGCAGTGTTTACACTATGAACGACAATGAGCAGTTCTTC	CSVYTMNDNEQFF	few	TRBV20-1	-	TRBJ2-1
TGTGCCAGCAGTTCGATCATCGGGTCCTACGAGCAGTACTTC	CASSSIIGSYEQYF	-	TRBV27	-	TRBJ2-7
TGTGCCAGCAGCCCAGTTTTGGTTTGGGGAAACACTGAAGCTTTCTTT	CASSPVLVWGNTEAFF	few	TRBV7-9	-	TRBJ1-1
TGTGCCAGCAGCGATGGGAGAGCAGATACGCAGTATTTT	CASSDGRADTQYF	few	TRBV11-2	-	TRBJ2-3
TGCAGTGCTAGAGATTCGTATAGCAATCAGCCCCAGCATTTT	CSARDSYSNQPQHF	many	TRBV20-1	-	TRBJ1-5
TGTGCCAGCTCACCTGCCTGGGACACACACATGAACACTGAAGCTTTCTTT	CASSPAWDTHMNTEAFF	many	TRBV18	-	TRBJ1-1
TGCGCCAGCAGCCAGATGGGAAACAGGGGGTACGGCTACGAGCAGTACTTC	CASSQMGNRGYGYEQYF	-	TRBV4-1	TRBD1	TRBJ2-7
TGTGCCAGCAGCACAGACAGAACCCTTAATCAGCCCCAGCATTTT	CASSTDRTLNQPQHF	-	TRBV28	-	TRBJ1-5
TGTGCCAGCAGCCAGTGGGGGCTCAATCAGCCCCAGCATTTT	CASSQWGLNQPQHF	few	TRBV14	-	TRBJ1-5
TGTGCCAGCAGGACGCTCTGGGGACTAGCGTCCGATGAGCAGTTCTTC	CASRTLWGLASDEQFF	-	TRBV6-2/TRBV6-3	TRBD2	TRBJ2-1
TGTGCCAGCAGTTTCGGCTCACTCTACGAGCAGTACTTC	CASSFGSLYEQYF	-	TRBV28	-	TRBJ2-7
TGTGCCAGCAGAGGTCTAATACAAGAGACCCAGTACTTC	CASRGLIQETQYF	once	TRBV27	-	TRBJ2-5
TGCGCCAGCAGCTTTGGTAGCGACACCTACGAGCAGTACTTC	CASSFGSDTYEQYF	many	TRBV5-1	-	TRBJ2-7
TGTGCCCGCAGCACTTTAGCCGTGGCGCTCACCTACGAGCAGTACTTC	CARSTLAVALTYEQYF	-	TRBV11-1	-	TRBJ2-7
TGTGCCACCAGCAGGCCGCTGATGGGGCATGAAGCCCTCGTTAGAGTCAATCAGCCCCAGCATTTT	CATSRPLMGHEALVRVNQPQHF	-	TRBV15	-	TRBJ1-5
TGTGCCAGCAGCCACCCCAGTGAACAGGTATTCATTCAGTACTTC	CASSHPSEQVFIQYF	few	TRBV7-2	-	TRBJ2-4
TGTGCCGCCCTTTTGAACCCTTCTGGGGCCAACGTCCTGACTTTC	CAALLNPSGANVLTF	-	TRBV6-6	-	TRBJ2-6
TGTGCCAGCAGGTCCGGGGGACAGGGTGCCACCGGGGAGCTGTTTTTT	CASRSGGQGATGELFF	few	TRBV9	TRBD1	TRBJ2-2
TGTGCCACCAGTGATTTGTACGGGAATGGAGATACGCAGTATTTT	CATSDLYGNGDTQYF	few	TRBV24-1	-	TRBJ2-3
TGCAGCGTTCCGACAGCCGACAATGAGCAGTTCTTC	CSVPTADNEQFF	many	TRBV29-1	-	TRBJ2-1
TGTGCCAGTAGTATATGGGGGGGGGACCCCGGGGAGCTGTTTTTT	CASSIWGGDPGELFF	-	TRBV19	TRBD2	TRBJ2-2
TGTGCCAGCAGCTCCCCTTCTGGACAGGGTTACACCGGGGAGCTGTTTTTT	CASSSPSGQGYTGELFF	-	TRBV7-9	TRBD1	TRBJ2-2
TGTGCCAGCAGCTTTTCCCCGGGACAGGGTTTGTACGGGGAGCTGTTTTTT	CASSFSPGQGLYGELFF	many	TRBV7-9	TRBD1	TRBJ2-2
TGCGCCAGCAGCCAAGATTGGTTGACCTACAATGAGCAGTTCTTC	CASSQDWLTYNEQFF	-	TRBV4-3	-	TRBJ2-1
TGTGCCAGCAGTGAATTCGGGGGCACCTACGAGCAGTACTTC	CASSEFGGTYEQYF	many	TRBV25-1	-	TRBJ2-7
TGCAGTGCTAGAGATCCCGATAATGAAAAACTGTTTTTT	CSARDPDNEKLFF	-	TRBV20-1	-	TRBJ1-4
TGTGCCATCGGCAGCCAAGAGACCCAGTACTTC	CAIGSQETQYF	many	TRBV10-3	-	TRBJ2-5
TGTGCCAGCACCGGGGGACGGACGTTATACTTC	CASTGGRTLYF	many	TRBV28	-	TRBJ2-7
TGTGCCAGCAGTTTATTTGGGGGCTATGCCTACGAGCAGTACTTC	CASSLFGGYAYEQYF	many	TRBV28	-	TRBJ2-7
TGTGCCAGCAGCTTTCAGGGGTCCCACTATGGCTACACCTTC	CASSFQGSHYGYTF	-	TRBV7-9	-	TRBJ1-2
TGTGCCAGCAGCTTAGAAGATTATAGCAATCAGCCCCAGCATTTT	CASSLEDYSNQPQHF	many	TRBV7-2	-	TRBJ1-5
TGTGCCAGCAGCTCAGAAGGGGTAAACTATGGCTACACCTTC	CASSSEGVNYGYTF	-	TRBV13	-	TRBJ1-2
TGCGCCAGCAGCCAAGATCTTCCGCAGGAGCAGTACTTC	CASSQDLPQEQYF	-	TRBV4-1	-	TRBJ2-7
TGCGCCAGCAGCCAAGATCTCCCTCAAGGGGGCAATCAGCCCCAGCATTTT	CASSQDLPQGGNQPQHF	many	TRBV4-3	-	TRBJ1-5
TGTGCCCGCAGCTTATTATCCTGGGATACGCAGTATTTT	CARSLLSWDTQYF	-	TRBV7-2	-	TRBJ2-3
TGTGCCAGCAGCCCCGGGGTAGCGGGCTACAATGAGCAGTTCTTC	CASSPGVAGYNEQFF	few	TRBV7-3	TRBD2	TRBJ2-1
TGTGCCAGCAGCGCGGGGGACAGCAATCAGCCCCAGCATTTT	CASSAGDSNQPQHF	many	TRBV9	-	TRBJ1-5
TGTGCTAGTGGTTCCCCTACCGGGACAGGGGGCTTAACCGGGGAGCTGTTTTTT	CASGSPTGTGGLTGELFF	few	TRBV12-5	TRBD1	TRBJ2-2
TGTGCCAGCAGCCCAGGTGGCCGGATCAATCAGCCCCAGCATTTT	CASSPGGRINQPQHF	few	TRBV9	-	TRBJ1-5
TGTGCCAGCAGCCTAGCGGGGGGGCCGAGCACCGGGGAGCTGTTGTTT	CASSLAGGPSTGELLF	-	TRBV6-6	TRBD2	TRBJ2-2
TGTGCCAGCAGAGCCGGGACGGCGAGCAATCAGCCCCAGCATTTT	CASRAGTASNQPQHF	few	TRBV6-1	-	TRBJ1-5
TGTGCCAGCAGCCAAGCGGGTCCTGACAATGAGCAGTTCTTC	CASSQAGPDNEQFF	few	TRBV3-1	-	TRBJ2-1
TGTGCCAGTAGTATCGACAGGGCGGGCACTGAAGCTTTCTTT	CASSIDRAGTEAFF	few	TRBV19	TRBD1	TRBJ1-1
TGTGCCGGCAGCTACGCCCAGGGACTAGCGGGAGGAGTCAATGAGCAGTTCTTC	CAGSYAQGLAGGVNEQFF	-	TRBV13	TRBD2	TRBJ2-1
TGTGCCTGGAGTGACCCCCGGACTCCGCATGAGACCCAGTACTTC	CAWSDPRTPHETQYF	-	TRBV30	-	TRBJ2-5
TGCGCCAGCAGCCAGACTTGGGACAGGGTCTCCTACGAGCAGTACTTC	CASSQTWDRVSYEQYF	few	TRBV4-3	TRBD1	TRBJ2-7
TGTGCCAGCAGCCGGCGAACCGGGGCCAACTCGTACGAGCAGTACTTC	CASSRRTGANSYEQYF	few	TRBV21-1	-	TRBJ2-7
TGTGCCAGCAGCTTCCCACCTGGACAGGGGACCTACGAGCAGTACTTC	CASSFPPGQGTYEQYF	many	TRBV7-9	TRBD1	TRBJ2-7
TGTGCCAGCACCACCCCGGCTAGCACAGATACGCAGTATTTT	CASTTPASTDTQYF	many	TRBV12-3/TRBV12-4	-	TRBJ2-3
TGTGCCACCGGATGGGGGGATGAGCAATTATTC	CATGWGDEQLF	-	TRBV25-1	-	TRBJ2-1
TGTGCCAGCAGCTCACCTGAGAGGTGGCACGAGCAGTACTTC	CASSSPERWHEQYF	many	TRBV7-2	-	TRBJ2-7
TGTGCCAGCAGTTTGGAGGGGGCTTACGAGCAGTACTTC	CASSLEGAYEQYF	many	TRBV27	-	TRBJ2-7
TGTGCCTGGAGTGTAAGCAGCCAAGAGACCCAGTACTTC	CAWSVSSQETQYF	many	TRBV30	-	TRBJ2-5
TGTGCCAGCAGTCCGCCCGGGACAGGGTTCTACGAGCAGTACTTC	CASSPPGTGFYEQYF	-	TRBV6-6	TRBD1	TRBJ2-7
TGTGCCAGCAGTCCACCGGAAGAGACCCAGTACTTC	CASSPPEETQYF	many	TRBV12-3/TRBV12-4	-	TRBJ2-5